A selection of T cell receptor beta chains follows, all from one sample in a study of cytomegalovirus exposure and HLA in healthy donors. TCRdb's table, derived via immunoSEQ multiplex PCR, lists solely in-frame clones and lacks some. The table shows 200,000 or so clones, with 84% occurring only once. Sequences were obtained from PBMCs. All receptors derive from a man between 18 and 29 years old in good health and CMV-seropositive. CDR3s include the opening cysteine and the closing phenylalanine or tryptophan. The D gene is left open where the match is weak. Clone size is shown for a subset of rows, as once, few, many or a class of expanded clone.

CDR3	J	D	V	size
CASRLAGVIPDTQYF	TRBJ2-3	TRBD2	TRBV5-4	once
CASSEGTGGGNYGYTF	TRBJ1-2	TRBD1	TRBV5-6	NA
CAWSVRGATTEAFF	TRBJ1-1	NA	TRBV30	NA
CASSPGTSRYEQYF	TRBJ2-7	TRBD2	TRBV10-2	NA
CASSPWGQGRPEAFF	TRBJ1-1	TRBD1	TRBV19	NA
CASSFYRGGETEAFF	TRBJ1-1	TRBD1	TRBV2	NA
CASSLLRGGPPNNNEQFF	TRBJ2-1	TRBD2	TRBV7-2	NA
CASSPRTGGYEQYF	TRBJ2-7	NA	TRBV13	NA
CASSLGQGQNEKLFF	TRBJ1-4	TRBD1	TRBV5-1	NA
CASSPRTGTGVYEQYF	TRBJ2-7	TRBD1	TRBV27	NA
CASSHIKGIHEQYF	TRBJ2-7	NA	TRBV4-1	once
CASSLSLAGGYEQYF	TRBJ2-7	TRBD2	TRBV28	NA
CASSHRDNDNEQFF	TRBJ2-1	NA	TRBV6-1	once
CATSGGAPNQPQHF	TRBJ1-5	NA	TRBV15	NA
CASGRGVWEAFF	TRBJ1-1	NA	TRBV2	NA
CASNPTETNTEAFF	TRBJ1-1	NA	TRBV2	NA
CASSQEWRGQPPQHF	TRBJ1-5	TRBD1	TRBV4-3	NA
CASSGRDLVGRNSYEQYF	TRBJ2-7	NA	TRBV2	NA
CALGGGRVYRETQYF	TRBJ2-5	TRBD2	TRBV30	NA
CASSQVGYQGGYEQYF	TRBJ2-7	NA	TRBV4-3	NA
CSVLRADRAYEQYF	TRBJ2-7	TRBD1	TRBV29-1	NA
CASSPREGETQYF	TRBJ2-5	NA	TRBV18	NA
CASSPSGQGMHGYTF	TRBJ1-2	TRBD1	TRBV9	NA
CATSEYLFEQGEKLFF	TRBJ1-4	NA	TRBV15	NA
CASTLWTDYGYTF	TRBJ1-2	NA	TRBV28	few
CASSYLAGPYEQYF	TRBJ2-7	TRBD2	TRBV4-1	NA
CASSPRGGRTGYEQYF	TRBJ2-7	NA	TRBV4-1	NA
CASSVGGAEKLFF	TRBJ1-4	NA	TRBV6-1	NA
CASSRTSLAVGPGELFF	TRBJ2-2	TRBD2	TRBV14	once
CASSTDRGLEQYF	TRBJ2-7	TRBD1	TRBV6-1	few
CASSPKSGGVGETQYF	TRBJ2-5	NA	TRBV7-2	NA
CASSQGLAGVYTQYF	TRBJ2-3	TRBD2	TRBV4-1	once
CASSPRASGYEQYF	TRBJ2-7	TRBD2	TRBV7-2	NA
CASSLVGQDYEQYF	TRBJ2-7	TRBD1	TRBV5-1	NA
CASSLPGLGESRQFF	TRBJ2-1	TRBD2	TRBV7-9	NA
CASSLGANTEAFF	TRBJ1-1	NA	TRBV5-6	NA
CASNPPVNYGYTF	TRBJ1-2	NA	TRBV7-9	NA
CAWSVGADGYTF	TRBJ1-2	NA	TRBV30	NA
CASSQDRTSGYTF	TRBJ1-2	NA	TRBV18	NA
CASSLKIEAFF	TRBJ1-1	NA	TRBV6-1	NA
CASSQERRGDTEAFF	TRBJ1-1	NA	TRBV4-3	once